This T cell receptor beta chain was obtained from a study of blood T cell repertoires in COVID-19. At the level of the study: Collection of acute and convalescent COVID-19 samples took place in the United States, Italy and Spain. Sources were T cells, B-cell-depleted T cells, or PBMCs; the material itself was cDNA or gDNA.

As concerns this clone: The sample contains more than one DNA sequence encoding this CDR3.

As processed by the authors: Scientists estimated how many nucleated cells there were by amplifying reference gene primers. Some clones are missing from TCRdb's copy, which holds only in-frame ones; the method was immunoSEQ multiplex PCR. V and J calls and clone size are those listed in that table; D and trimming were worked out from the DNA. The table includes 120,000 to 150,000 clones, around 90% detected once. The CDR3 is 13 residues long. The V end lost 5 bases, the J end lost 7 bases, and 12 bases lay between the germline ends. Germline V gene data show CDR1 as SGHTA and CDR2 as FQGTGA. Sequenced material: peripheral blood. The receptor was isolated from an elderly woman with acute or convalescent COVID-19. The rearrangement joins TRBV7-3 to TRBJ1-5; possibly TRBD1 for D (6 bases). This CDR3 reads CASSLDRGQPQHF. CDR3 bases: TGTGCCAGCAGCCTGGACAGAGGCCAGCCCCAGCATTTT.